These 18 T cell receptor beta chains share one sample of origin, sequenced in a study of T-cell memory formation after mild COVID-19. TCRdb independently ran MiXCR on the 5' RACE reads; one entry per CDR3 protein. This repertoire shows about 270,000 distinct CDR3 sequences, over 15% found once; its top ten account for 20% to 25%. The sample consisted of PBMCs or a T cell subset sorted from them (not recorded which). All receptors derive from a young man who had mild COVID-19 (a few samples of this study predate the infection). Cell type and time point are not known.

The sample holds a few counts of this clonotype. The chain has TRBV5-1 and TRBJ2-3; no clear D. CDR1 is SGHRS, CDR2 YFSETQ, per germline. CDR3 length: 14 amino acids. V was trimmed by 1 base and J by 3 bases, leaving 9 bases between them. The CDR3 DNA follows: TGCGCCAGCAGCTTGTATTGGGTTACAGATACGCAGTATTTT. Translating gives CASSLYWVTDTQYF.

This clonotype was seen a few times. V and J are TRBV29-1 and TRBJ2-7, with D hard to call. The CDR3 is made up of 13 amino acids. The ends were cut back, 5 bases at V and 2 bases at J, with 13 bases in the middle. Per germline, CDR1 SQVTM and CDR2 ANQGSEA. CDR3 DNA sequence: TGCAGCGTTATGGCCCGGTTAACCTACGAGCAGTACTTC. This encodes CSVMARLTYEQYF.

The chain joins TRBV28 to TRBJ1-4; D ambiguous. V lost 4 bases and J lost 7, with 13 bases in between. Germline V gene data show CDR1 as MDHEN and CDR2 as SYDVKM. The CDR3 consists of 14 residues. Written as DNA, the CDR3 is TGTGCCAGCAGTTCGAGTCGGGTACCTGAAAAACTGTTTTTT. Residues: CASSSSRVPEKLFF.

This clonotype appeared a few times. The rearrangement joins TRBV20-1 to TRBJ2-2; 8 bases match TRBD1. CDR3 length: 14 amino acids. Trimming cost V 4 bases and J 2 bases; bases outside gene matches: 3. CDR1 and CDR2 (germline): DFQATT, SNEGSKA (reference sequence). The CDR3, as DNA: TGCAGTGCTACAGGGGGCTTTAACACCGGGGAGCTGTTTTTT. Protein product: CSATGGFNTGELFF.

The chain recombines TRBV7-9 with TRBJ1-1, with TRBD1 matching over 10 bases. The CDR3 has 15 residues. Per the germline V gene, CDR1 is SEHNR and CDR2 is FQNEAQ (reference sequence). The ends lost 5 bases at V and 5 bases at J; junction bases unmatched: 8. The CDR3 here is CASSRSWDRGTEAFF. The CDR3 DNA is TGTGCCAGCAGCCGGAGTTGGGACAGGGGAACTGAAGCTTTCTTT.

The sample holds a few counts of this clonotype. This chain uses TRBV29-1 with TRBJ1-1; 8 bases line up with TRBD1. The CDR3 contains 12 residues. Germline values: CDR1 SQVTM, CDR2 ANQGSEA. V was clipped by 7 bases and J by 3 bases; unmatched bases: 4. The CDR3 spells CSATGVDTEAFF. CDR3 bases: TGCAGCGCGACAGGGGTTGACACTGAAGCTTTCTTT.

This clonotype turned up a few times. The V call is TRBV12-3 or TRBV12-4, the J call TRBJ2-7, with a tentative D call TRBD2 (5 bases). Trimming took 8 bases from V and 3 from J, leaving 17 bases between them. CDR3 length: 14 amino acids. The CDR3: CASVGTGRGYEQYF. The CDR3 DNA reads TGTGCCAGCGTGGGCACCGGCCGGGGCTACGAGCAGTACTTC.

This chain joins TRBV5-1 and TRBJ2-3; D gene ambiguous. CDR3 length equals 17 residues. V lost 0 bases to trimming and J lost 0 bases, with 14 bases between them. Germline CDR1 and CDR2: SGHRS and YFSETQ. CDR3 in amino acids: CASSLGRSHSSTDTQYF. For the CDR3, the DNA is TGCGCCAGCAGCTTGGGCAGGAGTCATTCTAGCACAGATACGCAGTATTTT. Based on the CDR3 plus reference TRBV5-1 and TRBJ2-3, the full variable domain is KAGVTQTPRYLIKTRGQQVTLSCSPISGHRSVSWYQQTPGQGLQFLFEYFSETQRNKGNFPGRFSGRQFSNSRSEMNVSTLELGDSALYLCASSLGRSHSSTDTQYFGPGTRLTVL.

This clonotype has ten or more counts. The gene calls are TRBV7-9 and TRBJ2-5, with D maybe TRBD1 (6 bases). The V gene lost 5 bases and the J gene lost 13 bases, with 17 bases spanning the gap. Germline V lookup: CDR1 SEHNR, CDR2 FQNEAQ (reference sequence). The length of the CDR3 is 12 residues. The DNA for the CDR3 is TGTGCCAGCAGCCCAGGGGTCCTCGGTCTGTACTTC. This sequence encodes CASSPGVLGLYF.

V usage is TRBV20-1 and J usage is TRBJ1-2, with TRBD1 identical over 8 bases. V shed 4 bases and J 2 bases; nucleotides not matched to a gene: 3. The germline V gene has CDR1 DFQATT and CDR2 SNEGSKA (reference sequence). The CDR3 totals 13 residues. The CDR3 here is CSATDRVNYGYTF. The CDR3 coding sequence is TGCAGTGCTACGGACAGGGTAAACTATGGCTACACCTTC.

This clonotype has only a few counts. The chain links TRBV4-3 to TRBJ2-2; TRBD1 might be the D (6 bases). Germline V gene data show CDR1 as LGHNA and CDR2 as YSLEER. The CDR3 runs to 18 residues. V lost 0 bases and J lost 1, with 15 bases in between. In DNA form, the CDR3 reads TGCGCCAGCAGCCAAGAGGGACACCGCACCTTGAACACCGGGGAGCTGTTTTTT. Translation: CASSQEGHRTLNTGELFF.

V is TRBV7-6 and J is TRBJ2-2, with 7 bases that match TRBD1. The V gene's germline CDR1 is SGHVS and CDR2 FNYEAQ. The CDR3 runs 16 residues. J gave up 1 base and V 2 bases, and 4 bases lay outside the gene matches. CDR3 amino acids: CASSLMGQLNTGELFF. The CDR3 DNA sequence: TGTGCCAGCAGCTTAATGGGACAGCTGAACACCGGGGAGCTGTTTTTT.

The chain joins TRBV4-1 to TRBJ2-1; TRBD2 agrees at 10 bases. Per germline, CDR1 MGHRA and CDR2 YSYEKL. This CDR3 is 13 amino acids long. Trimming removed 3 bases from V and 9 bases from J; junction bases left unmatched: 2. Here the CDR3 reads CASSHRLAGEQFF. As DNA, the CDR3 is TGCGCCAGCAGCCATAGACTAGCGGGTGAGCAGTTCTTC.

This clonotype occurred a few times. The chain has TRBV7-9 and TRBJ1-2; 7 bases map to TRBD1. The V gene end was trimmed by 5 bases and the J gene end by 8 bases; junction bases not matched to a gene: 8. CDR3 length: 13 residues. Looked up from germline, CDR1 is SEHNR and CDR2 is FQNEAQ (reference sequence). The CDR3 coding sequence is TGTGCCAGCAGCCCAAGACAGGGCGGAGGCTACACCTTC. Residues: CASSPRQGGGYTF.

The J gene is TRBJ2-1, the V gene TRBV29-1; TRBD1 agrees at 12 bases. J lost 5 bases, V lost 8 bases, and 10 bases had no gene match. The length of the CDR3 is 15 residues. Germline V gene data show CDR1 as SQVTM and CDR2 as ANQGSEA. The CDR3 here is CSSLGTGGAHNEQFF. The CDR3 DNA follows: TGCAGCTCACTTGGGACAGGGGGCGCCCACAATGAGCAGTTCTTC.

This clonotype has just a few counts. V and J are TRBV10-1 and TRBJ1-1; D gene ambiguous. The CDR3 runs to 16 residues. The V and J ends lost 0 bases and 3 bases respectively, with 14 bases between them. Germline-derived CDR1 and CDR2 are WNHNN and SYGVQD (reference sequence). The CDR3 spells CASSESGGIMDTEAFF. The DNA of the CDR3 is TGCGCCAGCAGTGAGTCAGGAGGAATCATGGACACTGAAGCTTTCTTT.

This sequence joins TRBV6-6 and TRBJ2-7, with D uncertain. V lost 4 bases and J 4 bases, leaving 11 bases between the germline ends. Per germline, CDR1 MNHNY and CDR2 SVGAGI (reference sequence). The CDR3 length is 13 residues. The CDR3 nucleotides are TGTGCCAGCAGTTCCCCACCCGGGTACGAGCAGTACGTC. Translating gives CASSSPPGYEQYV.

The rearrangement links TRBV6-5 to TRBJ2-7, with 8 nucleotides matching TRBD1. Per the germline V gene, CDR1 is MNHEY and CDR2 is SVGAGI. This CDR3 contains 16 residues. V shed 0 bases, J shed 2 bases, and the junction held 6 bases outside the gene matches. Written as DNA, the CDR3 is TGTGCCAGCAGTTACTCGACCAGGGGGCGCACCTACGAGCAGTACTTC. This codes for CASSYSTRGRTYEQYF.